Listed here is a single T cell receptor (beta chain). The antigen this receptor binds is unknown. No clone much larger than this one lies a single base away; base qualities are absent. TCRbeta CDR3 regions were amplified from genomic DNA using the immunoSEQ Assay, a bias-controlled multiplex PCR. Concerning the study's data processing: Within the assay, amplification of reference gene primers was used to estimate how many nucleated cells each sample contained. Sequence reads were collapsed and filtered to measure the absolute abundance of every unique TCRbeta CDR3 rearrangement. For each sample, productive Simpson clonality was calculated as the square root of Simpson's diversity index over productive rearrangements. Here the immuneACCESS table is served through TCRdb, limited to in-frame sequences with V and J called. Missing clones are a known gap in these copies; in checked studies unresolved V genes cover under half, and the rest lacks a known reason. The D gene and trimming were derived from the DNA, and the V and J assignments and clone size from that table. Within this sample are more than 110,000 clones, with just over 85% of them counted one time only. Clones ranked in the top ten supply less than 5.5% of the sample.

The germline V gene supplies CDR1 MNHNS and CDR2 SASEGT. The germline V and J ends show losses of 4 bases and 3 bases respectively, and no gene match explains 1 base of the junction. There are 13 amino acids in the CDR3, from cysteine to phenylalanine inclusive. Only the CDR3 portion is preserved as DNA: 39 bases, with reading frame beginning at the first base. Participants in the prospective study were enrolled through a virtual design, were aged roughly 18 to 90 years, and lived in under 25 United States geographic areas. Cohort assignment in the prospective study relied on participant-reported clinical history from a screening survey and a study questionnaire. For ImmuneRACE Cohort 3, a participant was defined as recovered based on two consecutive negative NP/OP PCR tests, clearance by a healthcare professional, or resolution of symptoms. Mobile phlebotomists in the prospective study collected whole blood, serum and a nasopharyngeal or oropharyngeal swab from every participant. Additional blood draws and questionnaires over an approximately 2-month period could optionally be provided by prospective study participants. Blood samples from the prospective study were shipped frozen or at room temperature prior to DNA extraction.

This entry belongs to a study of blood T cell repertoires in COVID-19 (dated by TCRdb to the early 2020s). Describing the broader study: Collaborator samples came from the United States, Italy and Spain and covered acute and convalescent phases of COVID-19. The material from the prospective study consisted of cDNA or gDNA derived from T cells, B-cell-depleted T cells, or PBMCs. Deeply sampled blood TCRbeta repertoires from subjects exposed to, actively infected with, or recovered from COVID-19 were included in the dataset. The repertoires were released in a freely available public database meant as a resource for research on the immune response to SARS-CoV-2. The samples were drawn from the first 160 participants of the ongoing ImmuneRACE study and from roughly 1,300 subjects provided by 6 global collaborators. Nearly every sample came with metadata listing a de-identified subject ID, COVID-19 status, age in years and sex. HLA class I and class II types, where available, came from metadata supplied by the sample provider rather than from assay-based typing.

What the study reported, not specific to this receptor: The quantity of clinical and demographic metadata differed by source and by participant and was supplied without curation.

The chain joins TRBV6-1 to TRBJ1-2; TRBD1 matches 8 bases in the middle. Sequencing was done on a sample of PBMCs or T cells enriched from blood (not recorded which). This clonotype was sampled from a man aged 50 to 59 who had recovered from COVID-19. The CDR3: CASSGQGYYGYTF. The nucleotide sequence reads TGTGCCAGCAGTGGACAGGGGTACTATGGCTACACCTTC.